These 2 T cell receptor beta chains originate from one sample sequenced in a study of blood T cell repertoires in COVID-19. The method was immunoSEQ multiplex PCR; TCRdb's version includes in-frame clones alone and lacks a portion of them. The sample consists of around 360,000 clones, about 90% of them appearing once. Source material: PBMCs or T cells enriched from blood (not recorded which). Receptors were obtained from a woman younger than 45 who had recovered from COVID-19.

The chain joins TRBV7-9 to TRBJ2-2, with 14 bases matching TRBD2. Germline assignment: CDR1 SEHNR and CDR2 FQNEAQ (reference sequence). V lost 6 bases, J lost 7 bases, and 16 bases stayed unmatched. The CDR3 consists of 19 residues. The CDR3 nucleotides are TGTGCCAGCAGTTCCCCGGGACTAGCGGGAGTTGGTTTCTTCGGGGAGCTGTTTTTT. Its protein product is CASSSPGLAGVGFFGELFF.

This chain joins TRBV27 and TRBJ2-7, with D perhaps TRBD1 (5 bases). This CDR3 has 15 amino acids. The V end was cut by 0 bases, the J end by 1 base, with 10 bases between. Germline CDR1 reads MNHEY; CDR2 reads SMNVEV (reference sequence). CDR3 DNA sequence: TGTGCCAGCAGTTTATCGAACAGGCTTTCCTACGAGCAGTACTTC. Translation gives CASSLSNRLSYEQYF.